The 27 T cell receptor beta chains in this list originate from one sample, sequenced in a study of blood T cell repertoires in COVID-19 (dated by TCRdb to the early 2020s). The library came from the immunoSEQ multiplex PCR assay. TCRdb stores this immuneACCESS table with in-frame sequences only. Part of the clones is absent; in the studies checked, under half of the shortfall reflects unresolved V genes, and no reason is known for the rest. In this sample the table shows about 97,000 clones, about 83% of which occur a single time. The ten largest clones take up less than 20% of the sample. Sequenced: peripheral blood. Receptor source: a human donor in a cohort sampled during active COVID-19.

This rearrangement joins TRBV9 to TRBJ1-5, with D tentatively TRBD1 (6 bases). V lost 4 bases and J 7 bases, leaving 18 bases between the germline ends. The CDR3 consists of 15 residues. Germline CDR1 reads SGDLS; CDR2 reads YYNGEE. The DNA for the CDR3 is TGTGCCAGCAGCCCGAGTGGGGGGGCAGGGCAGCCCCAGCATTTT. It encodes CASSPSGGAGQPQHF. The variable domain in full, with the rest retrieved from reference TRBV9 and TRBJ1-5, is DSGVTQTPKHLITATGQRVTLRCSPRSGDLSVYWYQQSLDQGLQFLIQYYNGEERAKGNILERFSAQQFPDLHSELNLSSLELGDSALYFCASSPSGGAGQPQHFGDGTRLSIL.

V is TRBV3-1 (or the pseudogene TRBV3-2) and J is TRBJ2-3; D may be TRBD2 (6 bases). Trimming shortened V by 0 bases and J by 0 bases, and 16 bases separated the two germline ends. Germline lookup yields CDR1 LGHDT and CDR2 YNNKEL (reference sequence). CDR3 length: 18 amino acids. DNA for the CDR3: TGTGCCAGCAGCCAAGAGGGCCGAGCGGGCCGTAGCACAGATACGCAGTATTTT. It yields the protein CASSQEGRAGRSTDTQYF.

This chain uses TRBV18 with TRBJ1-4; D unresolved. Trimming pared 2 bases from V and 8 bases from J, leaving 12 bases between. There are 14 residues in the CDR3. Germline V CDR1 and CDR2: KGHSH, LQKENI. The CDR3 DNA sequence: TGTGCCAGCTCACCAGACACCTTAATGGAAAAACTGTTTTTT. This encodes CASSPDTLMEKLFF. Supplemented by reference TRBV18 and TRBJ1-4, the full variable domain reads NAGVMQNPRHLVRRRGQEARLRCSPMKGHSHVYWYRQLPEEGLKFMVYLQKENIIDESGMPKERFSAEFPKEGPSILRIQQVVRGDSAAYFCASSPDTLMEKLFFGSGTQLSVL.

The chain couples TRBV6-5 to TRBJ1-2; D possibly corresponds to TRBD1 (6 bases). The germline V gene has CDR1 MNHEY and CDR2 SVGAGI. The V gene lost 6 bases and the J gene lost 0 bases, with 11 bases spanning the gap. The CDR3 length is 14 residues. The CDR3 spells CASRTGDANYGYTF. The CDR3 DNA reads as TGTGCCAGCAGGACAGGAGACGCTAACTATGGCTACACCTTC.

This sequence joins TRBV2 and TRBJ2-3, with 10 bases matching TRBD1. Losses at the gene ends were 1 base for V and 6 bases for J; bases not matched to a gene: 4. Germline V gene data show CDR1 as SNHLY and CDR2 as FYNNEI. The CDR3 covers 15 residues. The CDR3 protein is CASSEGGTGDDTQYF. CDR3 bases: TGTGCCAGCAGTGAAGGGGGGACAGGGGACGATACGCAGTATTTT.

The chain combines TRBV7-2 with TRBJ1-2, with 8 bases fitting TRBD1. The CDR3 consists of 16 residues. Per the germline V gene, CDR1 is SGHTA and CDR2 is FQGNSA. The trim removed 2 bases at V and 5 bases at J, leaving 10 bases unmatched. The CDR3: CASSLTAGGAGYGYTF. In DNA form, the CDR3 reads TGTGCCAGCAGCTTAACAGCAGGGGGCGCCGGGTATGGCTACACCTTC. Based on the CDR3 plus reference TRBV7-2 and TRBJ1-2, the full variable domain is GAGVSQSPSNKVTEKGKDVELRCDPISGHTALYWYRQSLGQGLEFLIYFQGNSAPDKSGLPSDRFSAERTGGSVSTLTIQRTQQEDSAVYLCASSLTAGGAGYGYTFGSGTRLTVV.

The chain uses TRBV6-5 and TRBJ1-1, with D unresolved. V was pared by 2 bases and J by 4 bases, with 8 bases between. The germline gives CDR1 MNHEY, CDR2 SVGAGI. The CDR3 consists of 13 residues. The CDR3 here is CASSYQAVTEAFF. The CDR3 nucleotides read TGTGCCAGCAGTTACCAAGCGGTCACTGAAGCTTTCTTT.

This clone was counted once. The chain is built from TRBV7-9 and TRBJ2-2, with 11 bases matching TRBD1. The J segment lost 5 bases and the V segment lost 5 bases, leaving 10 bases of the junction unmatched. Germline-derived CDR1 and CDR2 are SEHNR and FQNEAQ (reference sequence). The CDR3 is 17 amino acids. CDR3 bases: TGTGCCAGCAGCCCCCACCCCGGACAGGGGGCGACCGGGGAGCTGTTTTTT. Translation: CASSPHPGQGATGELFF.

This clone was counted a single time. The chain recombines TRBV6-6 with TRBJ2-2; 10 nucleotides line up with TRBD1. The CDR3 is made up of 11 amino acids. V trimming: 6 bases; J trimming: 15 bases; junction bases outside the gene matches: 4. CDR1 and CDR2 from the germline V gene are MNHNY and SVGAGI (reference sequence). This CDR3 is CASRDRGRLFF. CDR3 sequence (DNA): TGTGCCAGCAGGGACAGGGGGAGGTTGTTTTTT.

CDR3 coding DNA: TGCGCCAGCAGCTTGGGTAGCGGCTCAGATACGCAGTATTTT. Translated, it gives CASSLGSGSDTQYF. The chain uses TRBV5-1 and TRBJ2-3; TRBD2 is a possible D gene (6 bases). The CDR3 has 14 amino acids. The V end was cut by 0 bases, the J end by 4 bases, with 9 bases between. CDR1 is SGHRS, CDR2 YFSETQ, per germline.

The chain couples TRBV28 to TRBJ2-1; 15 nucleotides match TRBD2. The trim removed 6 bases at V and 7 bases at J, leaving 10 bases unmatched. CDR3 length: 17 residues. CDR1 is MDHEN, CDR2 SYDVKM, per germline. The chain's CDR3 is CASSPWTSGRAGNEQFF. As DNA, the CDR3 is TGTGCCAGCAGCCCTTGGACTAGCGGGAGGGCCGGGAATGAGCAGTTCTTC.

This chain uses TRBV6-4 with TRBJ2-1; 10 bases map to TRBD2. The trim removed 5 bases at V and 4 bases at J, leaving 5 bases unmatched. Germline V gene data show CDR1 as MRHNA and CDR2 as SNTAGT. This CDR3 has 15 amino acids. The CDR3 sequence: CASSLAGGTYNEQFF. For the CDR3, the DNA is TGTGCCAGCAGTTTAGCGGGAGGTACATACAATGAGCAGTTCTTC.

As DNA, the CDR3 is TGTGCCAGCAGTAGACTAGCGGCTAACACCGGGGAGCTGTTTTTT. Translation gives CASSRLAANTGELFF. The chain employs TRBV6-5 and TRBJ2-2; 9 bases map to TRBD2. V lost 5 bases, J lost 2 bases, and 3 bases stayed unmatched. Germline V gene lookup returns CDR1 MNHEY and CDR2 SVGAGI. The CDR3 covers 15 residues.

The V call is TRBV6-5, the J call TRBJ2-6, with D uncertain. This CDR3 spans 16 amino acids. Per the germline V gene, CDR1 is MNHEY and CDR2 is SVGAGI. Trimming shortened V by 4 bases and J by 0 bases, and 10 bases separated the two germline ends. The CDR3: CASSLQSHSGANVLTF. CDR3 DNA sequence: TGTGCCAGCAGTTTACAGTCCCACTCTGGGGCCAACGTCCTGACTTTC.

The chain combines TRBV5-1 with TRBJ2-1; maybe TRBD2 (6 bases). Germline assignment: CDR1 SGHRS and CDR2 YFSETQ. V lost 1 base and J lost 9, with 8 bases in between. The CDR3 totals 12 residues. CDR3 DNA: TGCGCCAGCAGCTTGATCGGGGGTGAGCAGTTCTTC. Its protein product is CASSLIGGEQFF.

CDR3 amino acids: CASSPHTGAYNEQFF. DNA for the CDR3: TGTGCCAGCAGCCCTCATACCGGGGCCTACAATGAGCAGTTCTTC. J is TRBJ2-1 and V is TRBV7-2; tentative D call: TRBD2 (5 bases). Trimming removed 5 bases at V and 2 bases at J, with 13 bases between. The CDR3 sequence is 15 residues long. CDR1 is SGHTA and CDR2 is FQGNSA in the germline V gene.

This chain uses TRBV15 with TRBJ2-7; D ambiguous. V was cut by 1 base and J by 2 bases, with 9 bases left in between. The CDR3 contains 14 residues. Germline lookup yields CDR1 LNHNV and CDR2 YYDKDF (reference sequence). This chain's CDR3 is CATSRASRTYEQYF. The CDR3 nucleotides are TGTGCCACCAGCAGAGCCTCTAGGACCTACGAGCAGTACTTC.

This clone was observed a few times. This rearrangement joins TRBV6-6 to TRBJ2-7; 13 nucleotides line up with TRBD2. The CDR3 length is 16 residues. Germline assignment: CDR1 MNHNY and CDR2 SVGAGI (reference sequence). Germline trimming cut 2 bases from V and 2 bases from J; bases unmatched to any gene: 3. As DNA, the CDR3 is TGTGCCAGCAGTTACGGGACTAGCGGGATCACCTACGAGCAGTACTTC. Translated, it gives CASSYGTSGITYEQYF.

This clone appeared a single time. The V and J genes are TRBV28 and TRBJ1-1; D is perhaps TRBD1 (5 bases). CDR3 length: 14 residues. V dropped 6 bases and J dropped 4 bases, with 15 bases sitting between them. CDR1 is MDHEN, CDR2 SYDVKM, per germline. The chain's CDR3 is CASRTGDRPTEAFF. The CDR3 nucleotides are TGTGCCAGCAGAACAGGCGACCGACCCACTGAAGCTTTCTTT.

This sequence joins TRBV3-1 (or the pseudogene TRBV3-2) and TRBJ2-2; 9 bases are a match to TRBD2. J gave up 7 bases and V 4 bases, and 4 bases lay outside the gene matches. The CDR3 covers 14 residues. CDR1 and CDR2 (germline): LGHDT, YNNKEL (reference sequence). For the CDR3, the DNA is TGTGCCAGCAGCCCCCGACTAGCGGTCGGGGAGCTGTTTTTT. Its translation: CASSPRLAVGELFF.

The V call is TRBV4-1, the J call TRBJ1-4, with 8 bases lining up with TRBD1. Germline V gene lookup returns CDR1 MGHRA and CDR2 YSYEKL. The J segment lost 8 bases and the V segment lost 2 bases, leaving 7 bases of the junction unmatched. CDR3 size: 15 residues. CDR3 protein: CASSQYDRGSEKLFF. CDR3 nucleotides: TGCGCCAGCAGCCAATATGACAGGGGCTCGGAAAAACTGTTTTTT.

The V gene is TRBV11-3, the J gene TRBJ2-3; D is perhaps TRBD2 (6 bases). CDR3 size: 15 residues. Germline-derived CDR1 and CDR2 are SGHNT and YENEEA. The V and J ends lost 0 bases and 4 bases respectively, with 11 bases between them. CDR3 amino acids: CASSLDGGSADTQYF. The DNA of the CDR3 is TGTGCCAGCAGCTTAGATGGGGGGAGCGCAGATACGCAGTATTTT.

The chain links TRBV6-4 to TRBJ2-3; D unclear. Per germline, CDR1 MRHNA and CDR2 SNTAGT. V was trimmed by 0 bases and J by 8 bases, leaving 9 bases between them. The CDR3 length is 13 residues. In DNA, the CDR3 is TGTGCCAGCAGTGACTCGATTGTCAGTACGCAGTATTTT. Translation: CASSDSIVSTQYF.

The CDR3 sequence is CASSPPGGEKLFF. The CDR3 DNA sequence: TGTGCCAGCAGCCCGCCAGGGGGCGAAAAACTGTTTTTT. This chain links TRBV3-1 (or the pseudogene TRBV3-2) with TRBJ1-4, with TRBD1 matching over 8 bases. The V and J ends lost 4 bases and 8 bases, in that order; junction bases with no gene match: 3. The CDR3 is 13 amino acids. The germline CDR1 and CDR2 sequences are LGHDT and YNNKEL (reference sequence).

CDR3 nucleotides: TGTGCCAGCTCACCAGGGCAGGGCAGCTCCTACGAGCAGTACTTC. Residues: CASSPGQGSSYEQYF. The chain has TRBV18 and TRBJ2-7; D is possibly TRBD1 (5 bases). V gave up 2 bases and J gave up 0 bases, with 11 bases separating them. The CDR3 is made up of 15 amino acids. The germline gives CDR1 KGHSH, CDR2 LQKENI.

This chain connects TRBV5-1 to TRBJ2-3; D might be TRBD2 (6 bases). Germline CDR1 reads SGHRS; CDR2 reads YFSETQ. The CDR3 has 14 residues. The V and J ends lost 3 bases and 2 bases respectively, with 10 bases between them. The CDR3 nucleotides read TGCGCCAGCAGCTCGGGAGTTCCCACAGATACGCAGTATTTT. Amino acid sequence: CASSSGVPTDTQYF.

This clone was seen once. The chain uses TRBV7-3 and TRBJ1-1, with D possibly matching TRBD1 (5 bases). Trimming took off 2 bases at V and 6 bases at J, with 13 bases between the two ends. The CDR3 totals 14 residues. CDR1 is SGHTA, CDR2 FQGTGA, per germline. CDR3 nucleotide sequence: TGTGCCAGCAGCTTACCAGGGCGTAGGGCTGAAGCTTTCTTT. Protein sequence: CASSLPGRRAEAFF.